The rows below give T cell receptor beta chains drawn from one sample of a study of blood T cell repertoires in COVID-19. Libraries were prepared by immunoSEQ multiplex PCR; TCRdb keeps only in-frame clonotypes and omits some of them. The profile shows about 300,000 clones, approximately 89% of them singletons. The sample was peripheral blood. The receptors shown here come from a woman in her twenties or thirties who had recovered from COVID-19. The CDR3 runs from the conserved cysteine through the conserved F or W. The order of the fields is clone size, J gene, V gene, D gene, CDR3 DNA, CDR3 protein. D genes are given only for firm matches. Part of the rows lack a size; the others show once, few, many or a class for expanded clones.

size: -
J: TRBJ2-7
V: TRBV28
D: -
DNA: TGTGCCAGCACCTTAGGGGGTTACGAGCAGTACTTC
CDR3: CASTLGGYEQYF

size: -
J: TRBJ2-5
V: TRBV29-1
D: -
DNA: TGCAGCGTTGCAAGGGGGACGGAGACCCAGTACTTC
CDR3: CSVARGTETQYF

size: -
J: TRBJ2-1
V: TRBV6-2/TRBV6-3
D: -
DNA: TGTGCCAGCAGTTACTCGAGTGGACAGACTTACAATGAGCAGTTCTTC
CDR3: CASSYSSGQTYNEQFF

size: -
J: TRBJ2-2
V: TRBV4-2
D: TRBD2
DNA: TGTGCCAGCAGCCAATATTGGACTAGCGGGGAGGGGGCCGGGGAGCTGTTTTTT
CDR3: CASSQYWTSGEGAGELFF

size: -
J: TRBJ2-7
V: TRBV7-9
D: TRBD1
DNA: TGTGCCAGCAGCTTAGATGCGACAGGGTCCGCTGTGCAGTACTTC
CDR3: CASSLDATGSAVQYF

size: few
J: TRBJ2-1
V: TRBV29-1
D: TRBD2
DNA: TGCAGCGTTGAAGTTGGAGCGGGGGGGCATCCTTGGTTCTTC
CDR3: CSVEVGAGGHPWFF

size: -
J: TRBJ2-5
V: TRBV3-1/TRBV3-2
D: -
DNA: TGTGCCAGCAGCCAGAGGCCTAGCAGCCAAGAGACCCAGTACTTC
CDR3: CASSQRPSSQETQYF

size: -
J: TRBJ1-6
V: TRBV5-6
D: -
DNA: TGTGCCAGCAGCCTATGGTTTAATTCACCCCTCCACTTT
CDR3: CASSLWFNSPLHF

size: -
J: TRBJ2-2
V: TRBV6-5
D: -
DNA: TGTGCCAGCAGTTTGGACAGACTCACCGGGGAGCTGTTTTTT
CDR3: CASSLDRLTGELFF

size: -
J: TRBJ2-7
V: TRBV6-1
D: TRBD1
DNA: TGTGCCAGCAGTGATGGGACAGGGTACCGGGGCTCCTACGAGCAGTACTTC
CDR3: CASSDGTGYRGSYEQYF

size: -
J: TRBJ2-7
V: TRBV5-1
D: -
DNA: TGCGCCAGCAGTTCACACTTAGGACAAGGCTCCTACGAGCAGTACTTC
CDR3: CASSSHLGQGSYEQYF

size: -
J: TRBJ1-5
V: TRBV6-2/TRBV6-3
D: -
DNA: TGTGCCAGCAGTACCCCGGTACGTAATCAGCCCCAGCATTTT
CDR3: CASSTPVRNQPQHF

size: -
J: TRBJ2-1
V: TRBV6-1
D: -
DNA: TGTGCCAGCAGTGAATATCGCAATGAGCAGTTCTTC
CDR3: CASSEYRNEQFF

size: -
J: TRBJ2-5
V: TRBV2
D: -
DNA: TGTGCCAGCAGTCCCTCGGGGGTGGGAGAGACCCAGTACTTC
CDR3: CASSPSGVGETQYF

size: -
J: TRBJ1-5
V: TRBV27
D: -
DNA: TGTGCCAGCAGTTTGAGGATCGGGAATCAGCCCCAGCATTTT
CDR3: CASSLRIGNQPQHF

size: -
J: TRBJ2-2
V: TRBV9
D: -
DNA: TGTGCCAGCAGCGTAGGGTGGACACACACCGGGGAGCTGTTTTTT
CDR3: CASSVGWTHTGELFF

size: -
J: TRBJ1-2
V: TRBV7-9
D: TRBD1
DNA: TGTGCCAGCAGCTTAGGCTTACCGGGACAGGGGAACTATGGCTACACCTTC
CDR3: CASSLGLPGQGNYGYTF

size: few
J: TRBJ2-7
V: TRBV27
D: -
DNA: TGTGCCAGCAGTCGACAGCCCATGGACTACGAGCAGTACTTC
CDR3: CASSRQPMDYEQYF

size: -
J: TRBJ2-3
V: TRBV5-1
D: -
DNA: TGCGCCAGCAGCGACAAGGGGGCAGATACGCAGTATTTT
CDR3: CASSDKGADTQYF

size: -
J: TRBJ2-2
V: TRBV6-4
D: -
DNA: TGTGCCAGCAGTGATCGGCGGGGGCCGAACACCGGGGAGCTGTTTTTT
CDR3: CASSDRRGPNTGELFF

size: few
J: TRBJ2-7
V: TRBV4-3
D: TRBD1
DNA: TGCGCCAGCAGCCAAGGGACAGGTTCCTTCTCCTACGAGCAGTACTTC
CDR3: CASSQGTGSFSYEQYF

size: -
J: TRBJ1-4
V: TRBV5-1
D: -
DNA: TGCGCCAGCAGCTTCGAACAGGCGACAACTAATGAAAAACTGTTTTTT
CDR3: CASSFEQATTNEKLFF

size: -
J: TRBJ1-6
V: TRBV7-3
D: TRBD1
DNA: TGTGCCAGCAGCCGAGACAGGGGTAATTCACCCCTCCACTTT
CDR3: CASSRDRGNSPLHF

size: -
J: TRBJ2-7
V: TRBV9
D: -
DNA: TGTGCCAGCAGCGTAGAAGGGGACGAGCAGTACTTC
CDR3: CASSVEGDEQYF